Listed below are T cell receptor beta chains from one sample, sequenced in a study of OX40 agonist ivuxolimab in advanced cancers. Method: immunoSEQ multiplex PCR; TCRdb's copy keeps in-frame clones and lacks some. The sample includes some 66,000 clones, 70% to 90% of them seen just once. Sequencing used CD4+ or CD8+ T cells sorted from blood, obtained in a trial of the OX40 agonist ivuxolimab. The source is an adult with an advanced solid tumor such as melanoma, head and neck, liver or kidney cancer. Both conserved end residues are part of each CDR3. Each record gives: D gene, J gene, clone size, V gene, CDR3 protein, CDR3 DNA. D genes are given only for firm matches. Part of the rows lack a size; the others show once, few, many or a class for expanded clones.

D gene: -
J gene: TRBJ2-2
clone size: -
V gene: TRBV7-3
CDR3 protein: CASSTTGPANTGELFF
CDR3 DNA: TGTGCCAGCAGTACCACGGGACCGGCGAACACCGGGGAGCTGTTTTTT

D gene: -
J gene: TRBJ1-1
clone size: -
V gene: TRBV5-1
CDR3 protein: CASSSANTEAFF
CDR3 DNA: TGCGCCAGCAGCTCTGCGAACACTGAAGCTTTCTTT

D gene: TRBD2
J gene: TRBJ2-7
clone size: -
V gene: TRBV9
CDR3 protein: CASSVMASGAPYEQYF
CDR3 DNA: TGTGCCAGCAGCGTAATGGCTAGCGGAGCGCCCTACGAGCAGTACTTC

D gene: TRBD2
J gene: TRBJ2-7
clone size: -
V gene: TRBV7-2
CDR3 protein: CASSLARPETSGRPEEQYF
CDR3 DNA: TGTGCCAGCAGCTTAGCCCGTCCCGAGACTAGCGGGAGACCTGAAGAGCAGTACTTC

D gene: -
J gene: TRBJ2-2
clone size: -
V gene: TRBV11-2
CDR3 protein: CASTHLESGELFF
CDR3 DNA: TGTGCCAGCACCCATTTGGAGAGCGGGGAGCTGTTTTTT

D gene: TRBD1
J gene: TRBJ2-7
clone size: -
V gene: TRBV11-2
CDR3 protein: CASSKYRDRVYEQYF
CDR3 DNA: TGTGCCAGCAGCAAATACCGGGACAGGGTATACGAGCAGTACTTC

D gene: -
J gene: TRBJ1-5
clone size: -
V gene: TRBV6-1
CDR3 protein: CASEGRGNQPQHF
CDR3 DNA: TGTGCCAGCGAAGGGAGGGGCAATCAGCCCCAGCATTTT

D gene: TRBD1
J gene: TRBJ2-7
clone size: -
V gene: TRBV5-1
CDR3 protein: CASREGTASYEQYF
CDR3 DNA: TGCGCCAGCAGAGAAGGGACAGCCTCCTACGAGCAGTACTTC

D gene: -
J gene: TRBJ2-7
clone size: -
V gene: TRBV7-9
CDR3 protein: CASSQTGTPYEQYF
CDR3 DNA: TGTGCCAGCAGCCAAACCGGGACTCCTTACGAGCAGTACTTC

D gene: -
J gene: TRBJ2-1
clone size: -
V gene: TRBV7-3
CDR3 protein: CASSSGLSYNEQFF
CDR3 DNA: TGTGCCAGCAGCTCGGGTCTATCCTACAATGAGCAGTTCTTC

D gene: -
J gene: TRBJ2-3
clone size: -
V gene: TRBV11-1
CDR3 protein: CASSFEDTQYF
CDR3 DNA: TGTGCCAGCAGCTTCGAAGATACGCAGTATTTT

D gene: TRBD1
J gene: TRBJ2-1
clone size: -
V gene: TRBV5-1
CDR3 protein: CASSLWGQASSYNEQFF
CDR3 DNA: TGCGCCAGCAGCTTGTGGGGACAGGCAAGCTCCTACAATGAGCAGTTCTTC

D gene: TRBD2
J gene: TRBJ2-2
clone size: -
V gene: TRBV5-1
CDR3 protein: CASSFLLAGVTGELFF
CDR3 DNA: TGTGCCAGCAGCTTTCTACTAGCGGGAGTGACCGGGGAGCTGTTTTTT

D gene: TRBD1
J gene: TRBJ2-1
clone size: -
V gene: TRBV10-3
CDR3 protein: CAIRGSGQGYNEQFF
CDR3 DNA: TGTGCCATCAGGGGCTCTGGACAGGGGTACAATGAGCAGTTCTTC

D gene: -
J gene: TRBJ2-7
clone size: -
V gene: TRBV9
CDR3 protein: CASSEIYSDSYEQYF
CDR3 DNA: TGTGCCAGCAGCGAAATTTACTCCGACAGCTACGAGCAGTACTTC

D gene: -
J gene: TRBJ1-2
clone size: once
V gene: TRBV5-1
CDR3 protein: CASSTGTPESGYTF
CDR3 DNA: TGCGCCAGCAGCACCGGGACGCCAGAATCGGGCTACACCTTC

D gene: TRBD1
J gene: TRBJ2-7
clone size: -
V gene: TRBV5-8
CDR3 protein: CASRPPGQGASYEQYF
CDR3 DNA: TGTGCCAGCAGACCCCCGGGACAGGGCGCCAGCTACGAGCAGTACTTC

D gene: -
J gene: TRBJ2-1
clone size: -
V gene: TRBV6-1
CDR3 protein: CASILDSAFYNEQFF
CDR3 DNA: TGTGCCAGCATTCTGGACAGTGCGTTCTACAATGAGCAGTTCTTC

D gene: -
J gene: TRBJ1-1
clone size: -
V gene: TRBV2
CDR3 protein: CASSDRVGAGNTEAFF
CDR3 DNA: TGTGCCAGCAGTGATCGAGTGGGCGCGGGGAACACTGAAGCTTTCTTT

D gene: -
J gene: TRBJ1-1
clone size: -
V gene: TRBV6-1
CDR3 protein: CASRKEGEAFF
CDR3 DNA: TGTGCCAGCAGAAAGGAGGGTGAAGCTTTCTTT

D gene: -
J gene: TRBJ2-6
clone size: -
V gene: TRBV27
CDR3 protein: CASRMGHRDPFISGANVLTF
CDR3 DNA: TGTGCCAGCAGGATGGGACACCGAGATCCATTCATCTCTGGGGCCAACGTCCTGACTTTC

D gene: -
J gene: TRBJ2-1
clone size: -
V gene: TRBV14
CDR3 protein: CASSRWGTQSYNEQFF
CDR3 DNA: TGTGCCAGCAGCCGATGGGGGACTCAATCCTACAATGAGCAGTTCTTC

D gene: TRBD1
J gene: TRBJ2-5
clone size: -
V gene: TRBV29-1
CDR3 protein: CSADRAPVETQYF
CDR3 DNA: TGCAGCGCTGACAGGGCCCCCGTAGAGACCCAGTACTTC

D gene: TRBD1
J gene: TRBJ2-7
clone size: -
V gene: TRBV6-1
CDR3 protein: CASTRDRYSYEQYF
CDR3 DNA: TGTGCCAGCACCCGGGACAGGTACTCCTACGAGCAGTACTTC

D gene: -
J gene: TRBJ2-1
clone size: few
V gene: TRBV11-3
CDR3 protein: CASSFGQGSPAYNEQFF
CDR3 DNA: TGTGCCAGCAGCTTTGGTCAGGGATCCCCGGCATACAATGAGCAGTTCTTC

D gene: TRBD2
J gene: TRBJ2-1
clone size: -
V gene: TRBV4-1
CDR3 protein: CASSQLAGGYNEQFF
CDR3 DNA: TGCGCCAGCAGCCAGTTAGCGGGAGGGTACAATGAGCAGTTCTTC

D gene: -
J gene: TRBJ2-1
clone size: -
V gene: TRBV2
CDR3 protein: CASTRGSSYNEQFF
CDR3 DNA: TGTGCCAGCACACGGGGGAGCTCCTACAATGAGCAGTTCTTC

D gene: TRBD1
J gene: TRBJ1-2
clone size: once
V gene: TRBV6-1
CDR3 protein: CASRGTAYGYTF
CDR3 DNA: TGTGCCAGCAGGGGGACAGCCTATGGCTACACCTTC

D gene: -
J gene: TRBJ1-2
clone size: -
V gene: TRBV6-1
CDR3 protein: CASSEVKALDTF
CDR3 DNA: TGTGCCAGCAGTGAAGTGAAGGCCCTAGATACCTTC

D gene: TRBD1
J gene: TRBJ1-5
clone size: -
V gene: TRBV28
CDR3 protein: CASTYAGTGGQPQHF
CDR3 DNA: TGTGCCAGCACCTATGCCGGGACAGGGGGGCAGCCCCAGCATTTT

D gene: TRBD2
J gene: TRBJ2-7
clone size: -
V gene: TRBV7-2
CDR3 protein: CASRTRTGTSSAEQYF
CDR3 DNA: TGTGCCAGCAGAACTCGGACCGGGACTAGCTCAGCCGAGCAGTACTTC

D gene: -
J gene: TRBJ2-4
clone size: -
V gene: TRBV18
CDR3 protein: CASSPQVFEGNIQYF
CDR3 DNA: TGTGCCAGCTCACCACAGGTTTTTGAGGGAAACATTCAGTACTTC

D gene: -
J gene: TRBJ2-7
clone size: -
V gene: TRBV28
CDR3 protein: CASSLTQAGSYEQYF
CDR3 DNA: TGTGCCAGCAGTTTAACCCAGGCGGGATCCTACGAGCAGTACTTC

D gene: -
J gene: TRBJ1-2
clone size: -
V gene: TRBV28
CDR3 protein: CASSFVRGPYGYTF
CDR3 DNA: TGTGCCAGCAGTTTCGTCAGGGGACCTTATGGCTACACCTTC

D gene: -
J gene: TRBJ2-7
clone size: -
V gene: TRBV10-3
CDR3 protein: CAINSDRISSYEQYF
CDR3 DNA: TGTGCCATCAACTCTGACAGGATCTCCTCCTACGAGCAGTACTTC

D gene: -
J gene: TRBJ1-3
clone size: -
V gene: TRBV28
CDR3 protein: CASSSGTPLHSGNTIYF
CDR3 DNA: TGTGCCAGCAGCTCCGGGACCCCGCTCCACTCTGGAAACACCATATATTTT

D gene: TRBD2
J gene: TRBJ2-2
clone size: -
V gene: TRBV6-1
CDR3 protein: CASSRLAVNTGELFF
CDR3 DNA: TGTGCCAGCAGCCGACTAGCGGTGAACACCGGGGAGCTGTTTTTT

D gene: -
J gene: TRBJ1-5
clone size: -
V gene: TRBV6-5
CDR3 protein: CASSLQGSQPQHF
CDR3 DNA: TGTGCCAGCAGCTTACAGGGCTCGCAGCCCCAGCATTTT

D gene: TRBD1
J gene: TRBJ1-2
clone size: -
V gene: TRBV28
CDR3 protein: CASRDRGAGYGYTF
CDR3 DNA: TGTGCCAGCAGGGACAGGGGTGCCGGCTATGGCTACACCTTC

D gene: TRBD1
J gene: TRBJ2-7
clone size: -
V gene: TRBV7-2
CDR3 protein: CASSTRTGDPYEQYF
CDR3 DNA: TGTGCCAGCAGCACGCGGACAGGGGACCCCTACGAGCAGTACTTC

D gene: -
J gene: TRBJ1-3
clone size: once
V gene: TRBV11-2
CDR3 protein: CASSLVWNTIYF
CDR3 DNA: TGTGCCAGCAGCTTAGTCTGGAACACCATATATTTT

D gene: -
J gene: TRBJ2-4
clone size: -
V gene: TRBV11-3
CDR3 protein: CASSSPTEIAKNIQYF
CDR3 DNA: TGTGCCAGCAGCTCCCCGACAGAGATAGCCAAAAACATTCAGTACTTC

D gene: TRBD2
J gene: TRBJ2-2
clone size: few
V gene: TRBV7-8
CDR3 protein: CASSSARIAGGTRSGTGELFF
CDR3 DNA: TGTGCCAGCAGCTCTGCGAGGATAGCGGGAGGCACTAGGTCGGGTACCGGGGAGCTGTTTTTT

D gene: TRBD2
J gene: TRBJ2-7
clone size: -
V gene: TRBV28
CDR3 protein: CASRLLGLAGVSEQYF
CDR3 DNA: TGTGCCAGCAGGTTACTCGGACTAGCGGGAGTTAGCGAGCAGTACTTC

D gene: -
J gene: TRBJ1-5
clone size: -
V gene: TRBV10-3
CDR3 protein: CAISPGREGNQPQHF
CDR3 DNA: TGTGCCATCAGCCCCGGTAGGGAGGGCAATCAGCCCCAGCATTTT

D gene: -
J gene: TRBJ1-1
clone size: -
V gene: TRBV5-1
CDR3 protein: CASSLRMNTEAFF
CDR3 DNA: TGCGCCAGCAGCTTGCGCATGAACACTGAAGCTTTCTTT

D gene: TRBD1
J gene: TRBJ1-1
clone size: -
V gene: TRBV7-2
CDR3 protein: CASRIQGATEAFF
CDR3 DNA: TGTGCCAGCAGGATTCAGGGGGCGACTGAAGCTTTCTTT

D gene: TRBD1
J gene: TRBJ2-3
clone size: -
V gene: TRBV6-6
CDR3 protein: CASSYSPGQETDTQYF
CDR3 DNA: TGTGCCAGCAGTTACTCTCCGGGACAGGAAACAGATACGCAGTATTTT

D gene: -
J gene: TRBJ2-1
clone size: -
V gene: TRBV5-8
CDR3 protein: CASSLFVNEQFF
CDR3 DNA: TGTGCCAGCAGCTTGTTTGTCAATGAGCAGTTCTTC

D gene: TRBD2
J gene: TRBJ2-3
clone size: -
V gene: TRBV5-1
CDR3 protein: CASSRDPSGTSTDTQYF
CDR3 DNA: TGCGCCAGCAGCCGGGATCCTAGCGGAACTAGCACAGATACGCAGTATTTT

D gene: -
J gene: TRBJ1-5
clone size: -
V gene: TRBV21-1
CDR3 protein: CASMLEQREQPQHF
CDR3 DNA: TGTGCCAGCATGTTAGAGCAAAGGGAGCAGCCCCAGCATTTT

D gene: TRBD1
J gene: TRBJ1-3
clone size: -
V gene: TRBV28
CDR3 protein: CASSLSPGTAGNTIYF
CDR3 DNA: TGTGCCAGCAGTTTATCCCCCGGGACAGCTGGAAACACCATATATTTT

D gene: -
J gene: TRBJ2-5
clone size: -
V gene: TRBV5-8
CDR3 protein: CASSPRGGGRETQYF
CDR3 DNA: TGTGCCAGCAGCCCCCGTGGAGGGGGCAGAGAGACCCAGTACTTC

D gene: -
J gene: TRBJ2-1
clone size: few
V gene: TRBV27
CDR3 protein: CASSLQGPYNEQFF
CDR3 DNA: TGTGCCAGCAGTTTACAAGGTCCTTACAATGAGCAGTTCTTC

D gene: -
J gene: TRBJ1-1
clone size: once
V gene: TRBV5-5
CDR3 protein: CASSFQHSNTEAFF
CDR3 DNA: TGTGCCAGCAGCTTTCAACACAGCAACACTGAAGCTTTCTTT

D gene: -
J gene: TRBJ2-3
clone size: -
V gene: TRBV14
CDR3 protein: CASSRSRGDTQYF
CDR3 DNA: TGTGCCAGCAGCCGCTCCCGGGGAGATACGCAGTATTTT

D gene: TRBD1
J gene: TRBJ1-5
clone size: -
V gene: TRBV7-2
CDR3 protein: CASSKGTGPYSNQPQHF
CDR3 DNA: TGTGCCAGCAGCAAGGGGACAGGGCCTTATAGCAATCAGCCCCAGCATTTT

D gene: -
J gene: TRBJ2-3
clone size: once
V gene: TRBV18
CDR3 protein: CASSPEIANTQYF
CDR3 DNA: TGTGCCAGCTCACCAGAGATAGCGAATACGCAGTATTTT